This T cell receptor (beta chain) is drawn from a study of T cell repertoires in cytomegalovirus infection. The ends were cut back, 0 bases at V and 7 bases at J, with 22 bases in the middle. CDR3 size: 18 residues. TCRdb re-analysed the reads in MiXCR, keeping a single row per CDR3 protein. The repertoire holds about 310,000 distinct CDR3 sequences, with 20% to 25% as singletons. For this clonotype: Its antigen is unknown.

The receptor was derived from a human donor in good health (CMV status not recorded). Some clones in this sample may be carry-over from other donors' samples. The material sequenced was cultured PBMCs, taken from culture after CMV antigen stimulation. This chain links TRBV12-3 or TRBV12-4 with TRBJ2-1; D tentatively reads TRBD1 or TRBD2 (6 bases each). DNA of the CDR3: TGTGCCAGCAGTTTAGCCCTCGCTCGGATGAGGGGGGATAATGAGCAGTTCTTC. Amino acids: CASSLALARMRGDNEQFF.